This TCR beta chain originates from a study of regulatory T cells in long-lasting Graves disease. Study results and caveats: When disease was persistent, TRBV28, TRBJ1-2 and TRBJ2-5 were the favored segments.

This clonotype has only a few counts. The antigen is undetermined. Time point reported: newly diagnosed GD, antithyroid drugs for less than 3 months. RNA isolated from PBMCs was used to make the TCR library. In building TCR beta libraries, iRepertoire HTBI primers were used together with Arm-PCR of CDR3 regions. Original methodology: Identified across the samples were over 50 TRBV segments and roughly 14 TRBJ segments. TCRdb re-called the multiplex PCR reads with MiXCR, one entry per CDR3 protein. The V and J calls, along with clone size, are taken from TCRdb and not from the paper's own processing. Of roughly 500,000 distinct CDR3 sequences listed, about 14% are singletons. V was clipped by 5 bases and J by 0 bases; unmatched bases: 17. CDR1 and CDR2 (germline): MDHEN, SYDVKM. The CDR3 covers 20 residues. These data were also filed under a second study, of T cells in Graves' hyperthyroidism and ophthalmopathy. In that study: Most expanded thyroid clonotypes above 0.001 also appeared in blood. Ophthalmopathy was distinguished from stable hyperthyroidism by 13 V-J signatures.

The rearrangement joins TRBV28 to TRBJ2-3, with 10 positions matching TRBD2. Source: peripheral blood mononuclear cells (PBMCs), taken at new diagnosis, from a patient treated with antithyroid drugs. The clonotype comes from a woman aged 50 to 60 with Graves disease. In nucleotides, the CDR3 is TGTGCCAGCAGTCCGGGGACTAGCGACTTATTTTACACTAGCACAGATACGCAGTATTTT. Translating it yields CASSPGTSDLFYTSTDTQYF.